This T cell receptor beta chain was captured in a study of long-term antiretroviral therapy in people with HIV (dated by TCRdb to about 2022). Concerning the study at large: The earliest samples were collected roughly a decade before the 2015 WHO recommendation for immediate ART, at a time when ART was usually postponed until CD4 counts fell. Whether ART initiation and durable HIV suppression were associated with changes in peripheral blood TRB repertoire composition and diversity was tested in a retrospective serial study. From a few dozen adults with confirmed HIV infection, the cohort provided approximately 210 cryopreserved PBMC samples, gathered serially across a mean of approximately six years (range 1-12). Of the 30 participants with HIV, 10 to 11 were female. No cross-contamination during QIAcube processing was seen in test extractions of a monoclonal T-cell line run alongside a few dozen polyclonal samples. Here is what the overall study found, with its caveats: The repertoire was dominated across all time points by expanded TRB clones identified before ART initiation, although this dominance was seen to fluctuate and to decrease in many PLHIV after ART. Inferences about post-ART repertoire changes are limited because no data were available on ART adherence, viral resistance or therapy changes. The samples were dated from about 2004 to 2017, and the ART regimens that were used may be less effective than current ART regimens. Since PBMC availability was limited, sequencing covered only the TCR beta chain, with no alpha chain pairing. ART initiation was associated with a significant increase in TRB diversity, but diversity stayed significantly below transplant donor controls even after long-term ART. Because pre-ART samples had limited cell numbers, profiling was done on unsorted PBMC rather than on sorted CD4+ and CD8+ T cells. CDR3 length ranges in HIV repertoires were narrower than in controls, and network structure suggested an antigen-experienced repertoire with only a slight naive shift after ART.

Turning to this clone: The antigen it binds to is not known. Base-call qualities are not available, and no considerably larger clone is one nucleotide away.

The immunoSEQ hsTCRB v3.0 assay was used at survey level resolution to sequence the TRB variable region. TRB sequencing targeted a depth of 40,000-50,000 T-cell genomes per sample. TRB libraries were pooled and sequenced on an Illumina MiSeq using a v3 150-cycle kit. Per the authors' processing: Repertoire analysis ran in R within a reproducible Nextflow workflow covering QC, data transformation and analysis. LymphoSeq2, an R package for AIRR-Seq data exploration, was used to implement custom analyses. After excluding a few samples that yielded fewer than 5000 total TRB sequences, 150 to 200 HIV repertoires remained for analysis. Among the approximately 180 retained HIV repertoires, some 60 were collected before ART initiation and under 150 after ART initiation. Each repertoire was downsampled to 5000 TRB nucleotide sequences, and summary statistics were averaged across 100 downsampling iterations. The analysis kept only TRB sequences whose CDR3 regions were at least seven amino acids long. Two measures captured diversity: a Shannon entropy-derived clonality score and the Gini coefficient. In the repertoire networks, any two of the top 5000 CDR3 amino acid sequences were linked whenever the two sequences differed by an edit distance of one. GLIPH2 predicted antigen specificity groups and MHC restriction for TRB CDR3 amino acid sequences. Known CMV, EBV, HIV or tissue antigen associations were flagged by matching CDR3 amino acid sequences against VDJdb and McPAS-TCR. Pre-ART, post-ART and control groups were compared with Wilcoxon signed-rank tests and Holm-Bonferroni correction. Sourced from immuneACCESS, this table was stored by TCRdb with only in-frame sequences that have V and J called. A share of the clones is absent; for the studies checked, an unresolved V gene accounts for under half, and the remainder has no known explanation. That table is the source of V, J and clone size, and D and trimming were worked out from the DNA. For this sample there are approximately 18,000 clones; roughly 80% appear just once. About 10% of the sample rests with the top ten.

Participants were included only if at least one PBMC sample before ART initiation and at least two post-ART samples were available. Every participant with HIV received treatment in the United States of America. Before DNA extraction, cryopreserved samples containing 1-10 million PBMC were thawed and washed. At the time of the earliest PBMC sample for each participant with HIV, ages ranged from roughly 23 to 55 years. Per participant, PBMC samples came from 1-4 timepoints prior to ART initiation and 2-8 timepoints following ART initiation, for a median of 7 samples. For every participant, serial HIV viral load, CD4+ T-cell count, ART history and demographic data were obtained. Genomic DNA was extracted from unsorted PBMC with a Qiagen kit on a QIAcube, processed in batches of 12 samples. In the germline V gene, CDR1 corresponds to SGHTA and CDR2 to FQGNSA. Counted from cysteine to phenylalanine, this CDR3 has 13 amino acids. Just CDR3 DNA is preserved here, 39 bases in frame from base 1. The trim is 4 bases for V and 14 bases for J, with a gap of 17 bases between the germline ends.

The rearranged chain carries TRBV7-2 and TRBJ1-4, with the identity of the D gene unclear. This TCR was sampled from a woman between 35 and 50 years old with HIV. The starting material was unsorted PBMCs, obtained 2.3 years after starting antiretroviral therapy. The DNA reads as follows: TGTGCCAGCAGCTCCGCTCATACGACAAACCTGTTTTTT. Its amino acids are CASSSAHTTNLFF.